This T cell receptor (beta chain) derives from a study of response to subunit inactivated influenza vaccine. Overall study results and limits: T cells newly recruited by each seasonal influenza vaccination are few, the authors suggested.

TCRdb redid the calling of the RT-PCR reads with MiXCR, one entry per CDR3 protein. The sample has about 650,000 distinct CDR3 sequences; about a sixth are singletons. The CDR3 has 13 residues. Germline CDR1 and CDR2: KGHDR and SFDVKD. Trimming shortened V by 3 bases and J by 5 bases, and 9 bases separated the two germline ends. With regard to this clonotype: Its antigen remains unidentified.

This TCR derives from a man aged 50 to 60 who received an inactivated influenza vaccine. This chain connects TRBV24-1 to TRBJ2-5; unclear D gene. The sequences come from PBMCs from blood, collected about 12 days after vaccination. This CDR3 reads CATSDTIRETQYF. The CDR3 DNA reads as TGTGCCACCAGTGATACGATTCGGGAGACCCAGTACTTC.